The 15 T cell receptor beta chains given below trace back to one sample, sequenced in a study of neurological immune-mediated disorders. TCRdb passed the 5' RACE reads through MiXCR, listing each CDR3 protein once. The table shows 95,000 or so distinct CDR3 sequences, with around 3.4% occurring only once. Input material: PBMCs. The receptor set was obtained from a woman aged 18 to 35 with multiple sclerosis.

This clonotype was counted ten times or more. The CDR3 DNA reads as TGTGCCAGCAGGTACAATGAGCAGTTCTTC. Translating it yields CASRYNEQFF. V is TRBV2 and J is TRBJ2-1, with unresolved D. V lost 6 bases and J lost 4, with 1 base in between. Germline CDR1 is SNHLY and CDR2 is FYNNEI. The CDR3 sequence is 10 residues long.

In its sample, this clonotype was seen a few times. A much larger clonotype is one base distant, so this may be a read error. V usage is TRBV28 and J usage is TRBJ1-6; 11 nucleotides line up with TRBD1. The germline gives CDR1 MDHEN, CDR2 SYDVKM. This CDR3 comprises 15 residues. CDR3 sequence: CASSIPGQGGSHLHF. CDR3 coding DNA: TGTGCCAGCAGTATACCGGGACAGGGGGGTTCACACCTCCACTTT. The full variable domain, rest sourced from reference TRBV28 and TRBJ1-6, is DVKVTQSSRYLVKRTGEKVFLECVQDMDHENMFWYRQDPGLGLRLIYFSYDVKMKEKGDIPEGYSVSREKKERFSLILESASTNQTSMYLCASSIPGQGGSHLHFGNGTRLTVT.

This clonotype was seen at least ten times. The V and J genes are TRBV6-2 or TRBV6-3 and TRBJ1-1, with D perhaps matching TRBD1 (6 bases). Per the germline V gene, CDR1 is MNHEY and CDR2 is SVGEGT. This CDR3 is built from 16 residues. The V and J ends lost 6 bases and 0 bases respectively, with 17 bases between them. The CDR3 region is CASSPWTAPLNTEAFF. The CDR3 bases are TGTGCCAGCAGCCCTTGGACAGCTCCTTTGAACACTGAAGCTTTCTTT.

This clonotype was picked up many times. CDR3 loop: CASSLWEGGLDTEAFF. CDR3 DNA: TGCGCCAGCAGCTTGTGGGAGGGGGGTTTGGACACTGAAGCTTTCTTT. V and J are TRBV5-1 and TRBJ1-1, with a tentative D call TRBD1 (6 bases). The CDR3 consists of 16 residues. Germline CDR1 and CDR2: SGHRS and YFSETQ. Deletions cut 1 base from V and 3 bases from J, with 16 bases between. The whole variable domain, filled in from reference TRBV5-1 and TRBJ1-1, reads KAGVTQTPRYLIKTRGQQVTLSCSPISGHRSVSWYQQTPGQGLQFLFEYFSETQRNKGNFPGRFSGRQFSNSRSEMNVSTLELGDSALYLCASSLWEGGLDTEAFFGQGTRLTVV.

This clonotype was counted ten times or more. The chain employs TRBV5-6 and TRBJ1-4; 10 bases are shared with TRBD1. The CDR3 contains 15 residues. Trimming removed 1 base from V and 11 bases from J; junction bases left unmatched: 8. Looked up from germline, CDR1 is SGHDT and CDR2 is YYEEEE. The CDR3 coding sequence is TGTGCCAGCAGCTTGATAGGGACAGGGGAGAAGAAACTGTTTTTT. It is translated as CASSLIGTGEKKLFF.

This clonotype was observed many times. The CDR3 sequence is CASRTTGTYEQYF. CDR3 nucleotides: TGTGCCAGCAGGACTACAGGGACCTACGAGCAGTACTTC. This chain connects TRBV6-2 or TRBV6-3 to TRBJ2-7; tentative D call: TRBD1 (6 bases). The CDR3 runs to 13 residues. Germline V gene data show CDR1 as MNHEY and CDR2 as SVGEGT. The V end was cut by 6 bases, the J end by 2 bases, with 11 bases between.

The table lists this clonotype with many counts. This chain connects TRBV10-3 to TRBJ1-5; D gene unclear. The CDR3 length is 15 residues. V lost 3 bases to trimming and J lost 3 bases, with 12 bases between them. Per germline, CDR1 ENHRY and CDR2 SYGVKD. The CDR3 DNA follows: TGTGCCATCAGTGATCAGGCAGGCATCAATCAGCCCCAGCATTTT. Protein: CAISDQAGINQPQHF.

This clonotype was seen repeatedly, ten times or more. The chain carries TRBV6-5 and TRBJ1-2, with D perhaps TRBD1 (6 bases). Germline V gives CDR1 MNHEY, CDR2 SVGAGI. V was clipped by 6 bases and J by 3 bases, with 17 bases between them. The CDR3 totals 15 residues. The CDR3: CASRSTGRGYYGYTF. As DNA, the CDR3 is TGTGCCAGCAGGAGCACAGGGAGGGGTTACTATGGCTACACCTTC.

Many counts were recorded for this clonotype. Its ends do not fully match the called genes, so a read error is possible. The chain combines TRBV20-1 with TRBJ2-7; 8 bases align to TRBD1. Germline V gives CDR1 DFQATT, CDR2 SNEGSKA (reference sequence). CDR3 length: 14 residues. CDR3 in amino acids: CSARGQGNRYEQYF. The CDR3 DNA sequence: TGCAGTGCAAGAGGACAGGGCAATCGCTACGAGCAGTACTTC.

There are many counts of this clonotype. The CDR3 protein is CASRGSAYEQYF. CDR3 bases: TGTGCCAGCAGGGGAAGTGCCTACGAGCAGTACTTC. The rearrangement links TRBV5-5 to TRBJ2-7; D call uncertain. The CDR3 loop spans 12 amino acids. Between the trimmed V and J ends, which lost 5 bases and 2 bases, there was a span of 8 bases. The V gene's germline CDR1 is SGHKS and CDR2 YYEKEE (reference sequence). Variable domain in full (rest from reference TRBV5-5 and TRBJ2-7): DAGVTQSPTHLIKTRGQQVTLRCSPISGHKSVSWYQQVLGQGPQFIFQYYEKEERGRGNFPDRFSARQFPNYSSELNVNALLLGDSALYLCASRGSAYEQYFGPGTRLTVT.

This clonotype has a count of ten or more. V is TRBV11-2 and J is TRBJ2-5; 7 nucleotides line up with TRBD1. V gave up 5 bases and J gave up 1 base; unmatched junction bases: 7. This CDR3 has 15 amino acids. Germline V gene sequence: CDR1 SGHAT, CDR2 FQNNGV. This CDR3 reads CASSLGTAPQETQYF. Written as DNA, the CDR3 is TGTGCCAGCAGCCTAGGGACAGCCCCCCAAGAGACCCAGTACTTC.

This clonotype was seen many times. The gene calls are TRBV15 and TRBJ2-5, with D uncertain. This CDR3 comprises 14 residues. V lost 0 bases to trimming and J lost 1 base, with 6 bases between them. Per germline, CDR1 LNHNV and CDR2 YYDKDF (reference sequence). The CDR3 coding sequence is TGTGCCACCAGCAGAGATACGGCCCAAGAGACCCAGTACTTC. This encodes CATSRDTAQETQYF.

This clonotype was counted at least ten times. This chain links TRBV7-2 with TRBJ1-2, with D maybe TRBD1 (5 bases). Per germline, CDR1 SGHTA and CDR2 FQGNSA. Trimming took off 1 base at V and 7 bases at J, with 10 bases between the two ends. This CDR3 is built from 13 residues. The CDR3 here is CASSLGRQGGYTF. Written as DNA, the CDR3 is TGTGCCAGCAGCTTAGGGCGGCAGGGTGGCTACACCTTC.

This clonotype was picked up many times. The J gene is TRBJ1-4, the V gene TRBV6-6; 9 bases match TRBD1. The V segment lost 5 bases and the J segment 11 bases; nucleotides outside the gene matches: 12. Germline V gene sequence: CDR1 MNHNY, CDR2 SVGAGI (reference sequence). This CDR3 has 15 residues. The CDR3 loop is CASSSSTGGATKLFF. The CDR3, as DNA: TGTGCCAGCAGTAGCTCCACAGGGGGCGCGACCAAACTGTTTTTT.

In its sample, this clonotype was seen many times. The chain carries TRBV14 and TRBJ2-1; no definite D call. The CDR3 has 15 amino acids. The germline gives CDR1 SGHDN, CDR2 FVKESK. V shed 0 bases and J shed 7 bases, with 13 bases lying between them. The CDR3 DNA sequence: TGTGCCAGCAGCCAAGAGCCGGGTGGACGGAATGAGCAGTTCTTC. It encodes CASSQEPGGRNEQFF.